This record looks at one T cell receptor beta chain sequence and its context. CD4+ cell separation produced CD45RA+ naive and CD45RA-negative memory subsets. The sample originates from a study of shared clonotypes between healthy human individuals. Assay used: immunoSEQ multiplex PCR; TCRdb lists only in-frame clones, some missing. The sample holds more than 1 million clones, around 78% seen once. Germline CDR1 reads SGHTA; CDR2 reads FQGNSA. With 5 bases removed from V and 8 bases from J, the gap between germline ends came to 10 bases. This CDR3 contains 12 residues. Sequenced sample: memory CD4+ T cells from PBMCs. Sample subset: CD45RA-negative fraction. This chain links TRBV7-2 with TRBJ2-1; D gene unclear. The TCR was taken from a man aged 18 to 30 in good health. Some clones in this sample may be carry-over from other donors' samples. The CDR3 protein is CASSPAVDEQFF. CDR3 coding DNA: TGTGCCAGCAGCCCCGCCGTCGATGAGCAGTTCTTC.